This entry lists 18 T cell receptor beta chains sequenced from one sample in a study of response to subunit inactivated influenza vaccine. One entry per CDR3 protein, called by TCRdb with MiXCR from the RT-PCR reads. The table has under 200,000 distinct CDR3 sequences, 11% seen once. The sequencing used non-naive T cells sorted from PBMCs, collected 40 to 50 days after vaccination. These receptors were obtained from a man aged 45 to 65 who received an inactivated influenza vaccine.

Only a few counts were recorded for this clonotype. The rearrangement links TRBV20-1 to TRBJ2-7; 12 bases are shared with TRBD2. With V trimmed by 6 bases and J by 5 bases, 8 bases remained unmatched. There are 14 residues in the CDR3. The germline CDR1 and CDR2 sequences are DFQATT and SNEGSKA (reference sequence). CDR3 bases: TGCAGTGCAAAAGCTAGCGGGAGGGCCAACGAGCAGTACTTC. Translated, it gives CSAKASGRANEQYF.

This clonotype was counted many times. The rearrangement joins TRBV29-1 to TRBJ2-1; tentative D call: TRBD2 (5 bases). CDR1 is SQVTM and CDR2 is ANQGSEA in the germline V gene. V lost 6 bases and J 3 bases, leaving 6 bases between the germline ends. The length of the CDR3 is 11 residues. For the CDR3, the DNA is TGCAGCGTAGACTACTACAATGAGCAGTTCTTC. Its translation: CSVDYYNEQFF.

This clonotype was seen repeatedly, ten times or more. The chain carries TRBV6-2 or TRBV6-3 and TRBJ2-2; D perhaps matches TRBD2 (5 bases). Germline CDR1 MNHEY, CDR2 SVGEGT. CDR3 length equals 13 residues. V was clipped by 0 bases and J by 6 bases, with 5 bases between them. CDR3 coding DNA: TGTGCCAGCAGTTACTCACTAGCCGGGGAGCTGTTTTTT. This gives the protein CASSYSLAGELFF.

CDR3 residues: CASSTWTGYEQYF. Written as DNA, the CDR3 is TGTGCCAGCAGCACCTGGACGGGGTACGAGCAGTACTTC. The gene calls are TRBV7-2 and TRBJ2-7; D might be TRBD2 (5 bases). Trimming took 5 bases from V and 4 from J, leaving 12 bases between them. CDR1 SGHTA and CDR2 FQGNSA come from the germline V gene. CDR3 size: 13 residues.

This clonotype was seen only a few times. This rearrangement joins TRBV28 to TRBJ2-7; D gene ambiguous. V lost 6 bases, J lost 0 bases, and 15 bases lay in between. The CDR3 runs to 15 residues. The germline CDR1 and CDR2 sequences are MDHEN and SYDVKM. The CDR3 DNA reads TGTGCCAGCAGCCCGACCGGCGTCAACTCCTACGAGCAGTACTTC. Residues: CASSPTGVNSYEQYF. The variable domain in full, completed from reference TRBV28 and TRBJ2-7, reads DVKVTQSSRYLVKRTGEKVFLECVQDMDHENMFWYRQDPGLGLRLIYFSYDVKMKEKGDIPEGYSVSREKKERFSLILESASTNQTSMYLCASSPTGVNSYEQYFGPGTRLTVT.

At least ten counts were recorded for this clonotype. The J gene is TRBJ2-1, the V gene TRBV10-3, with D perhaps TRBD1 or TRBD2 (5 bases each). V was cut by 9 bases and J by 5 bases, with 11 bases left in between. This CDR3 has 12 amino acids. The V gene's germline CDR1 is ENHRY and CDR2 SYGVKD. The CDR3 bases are TGTGCCATAACCGGGACGAACAATGAGCAGTTCTTC. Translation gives CAITGTNNEQFF.

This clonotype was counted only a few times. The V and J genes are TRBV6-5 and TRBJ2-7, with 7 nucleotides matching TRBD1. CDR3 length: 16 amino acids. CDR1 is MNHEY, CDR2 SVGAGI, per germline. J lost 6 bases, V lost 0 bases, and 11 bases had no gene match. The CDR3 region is CASSYSPQGNRGEQYF. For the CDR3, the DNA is TGTGCCAGCAGTTACTCGCCACAGGGGAATCGTGGCGAGCAGTACTTC.

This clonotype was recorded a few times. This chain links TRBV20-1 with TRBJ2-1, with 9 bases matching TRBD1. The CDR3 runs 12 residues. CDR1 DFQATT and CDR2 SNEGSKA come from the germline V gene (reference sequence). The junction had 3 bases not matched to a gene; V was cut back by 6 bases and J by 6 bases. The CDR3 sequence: CSADRGVNEQFF. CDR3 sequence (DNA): TGCAGTGCCGACAGGGGGGTCAATGAGCAGTTCTTC.

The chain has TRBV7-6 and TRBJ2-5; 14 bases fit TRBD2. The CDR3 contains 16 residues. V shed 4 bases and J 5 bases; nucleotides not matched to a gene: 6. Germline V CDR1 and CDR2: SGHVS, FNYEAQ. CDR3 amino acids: CASSSGTSGSSETQYF. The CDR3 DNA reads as TGTGCCAGCAGCTCCGGGACTAGCGGGAGTTCGGAGACCCAGTACTTC.

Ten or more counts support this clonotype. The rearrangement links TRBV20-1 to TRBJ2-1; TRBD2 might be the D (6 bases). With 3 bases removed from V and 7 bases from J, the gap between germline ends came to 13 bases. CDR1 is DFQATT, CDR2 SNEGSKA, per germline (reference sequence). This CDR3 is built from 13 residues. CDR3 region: CSASGSGVNEQFF. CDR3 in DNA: TGCAGTGCTAGTGGTTCGGGGGTGAATGAGCAGTTCTTC.

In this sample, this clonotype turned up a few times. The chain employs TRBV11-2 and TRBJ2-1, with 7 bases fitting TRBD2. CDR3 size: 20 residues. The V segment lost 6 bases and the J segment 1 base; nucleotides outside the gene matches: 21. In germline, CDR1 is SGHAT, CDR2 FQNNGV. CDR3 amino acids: CASRGFNRPDAGESYNEQFF. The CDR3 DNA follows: TGTGCCAGCAGGGGGTTTAACCGGCCTGACGCGGGGGAATCCTACAATGAGCAGTTCTTC.

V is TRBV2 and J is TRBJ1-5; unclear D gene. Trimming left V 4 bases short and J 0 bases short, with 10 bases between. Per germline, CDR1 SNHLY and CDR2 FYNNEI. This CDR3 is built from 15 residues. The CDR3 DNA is TGTGCCAGCAGTGCCCTGCGGGTTAGCAATCAGCCCCAGCATTTT. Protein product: CASSALRVSNQPQHF.

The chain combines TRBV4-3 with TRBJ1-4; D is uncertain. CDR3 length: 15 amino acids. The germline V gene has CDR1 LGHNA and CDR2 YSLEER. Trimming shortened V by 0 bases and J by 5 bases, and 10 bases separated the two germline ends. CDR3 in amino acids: CASSQELRSNEKLFF. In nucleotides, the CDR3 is TGCGCCAGCAGCCAAGAGCTCCGGAGCAATGAAAAACTGTTTTTT.

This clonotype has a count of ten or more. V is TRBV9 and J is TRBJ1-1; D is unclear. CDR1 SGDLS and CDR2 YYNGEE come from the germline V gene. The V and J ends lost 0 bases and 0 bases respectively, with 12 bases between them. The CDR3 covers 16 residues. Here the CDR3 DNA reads TGTGCCAGCAGCGTAGGAGTTGGGCCCATGAACACTGAAGCTTTCTTT. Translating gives CASSVGVGPMNTEAFF.

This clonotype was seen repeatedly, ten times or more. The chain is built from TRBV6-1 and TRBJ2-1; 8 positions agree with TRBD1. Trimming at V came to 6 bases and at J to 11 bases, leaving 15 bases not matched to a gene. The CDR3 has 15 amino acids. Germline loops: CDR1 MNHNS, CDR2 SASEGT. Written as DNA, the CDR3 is TGTGCCAGCAGGGGACAGGTAGGGCTTACGACGAAGCAGTTCTTC. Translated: CASRGQVGLTTKQFF.

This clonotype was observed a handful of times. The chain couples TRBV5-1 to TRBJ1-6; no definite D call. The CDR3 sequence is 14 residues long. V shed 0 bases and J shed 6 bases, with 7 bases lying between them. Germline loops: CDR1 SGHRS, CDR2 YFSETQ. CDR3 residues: CASSLGNINSPLHF. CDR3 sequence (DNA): TGCGCCAGCAGCTTGGGGAATATTAATTCACCCCTCCACTTT. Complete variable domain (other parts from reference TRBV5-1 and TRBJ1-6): KAGVTQTPRYLIKTRGQQVTLSCSPISGHRSVSWYQQTPGQGLQFLFEYFSETQRNKGNFPGRFSGRQFSNSRSEMNVSTLELGDSALYLCASSLGNINSPLHFGNGTRLTVT.

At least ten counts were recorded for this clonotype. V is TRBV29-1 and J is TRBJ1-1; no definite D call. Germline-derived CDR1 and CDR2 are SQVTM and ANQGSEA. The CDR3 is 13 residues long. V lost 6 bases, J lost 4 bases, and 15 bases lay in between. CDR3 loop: CSVPGEGGTEAFF. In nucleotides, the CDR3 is TGCAGCGTCCCCGGGGAAGGCGGCACTGAAGCTTTCTTT.

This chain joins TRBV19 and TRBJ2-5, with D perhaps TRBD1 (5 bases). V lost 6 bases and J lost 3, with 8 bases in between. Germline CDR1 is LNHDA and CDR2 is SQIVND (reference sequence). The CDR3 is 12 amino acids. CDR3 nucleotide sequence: TGTGCCAGTAGAGGCAGGGAAGAGACCCAGTACTTC. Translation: CASRGREETQYF.